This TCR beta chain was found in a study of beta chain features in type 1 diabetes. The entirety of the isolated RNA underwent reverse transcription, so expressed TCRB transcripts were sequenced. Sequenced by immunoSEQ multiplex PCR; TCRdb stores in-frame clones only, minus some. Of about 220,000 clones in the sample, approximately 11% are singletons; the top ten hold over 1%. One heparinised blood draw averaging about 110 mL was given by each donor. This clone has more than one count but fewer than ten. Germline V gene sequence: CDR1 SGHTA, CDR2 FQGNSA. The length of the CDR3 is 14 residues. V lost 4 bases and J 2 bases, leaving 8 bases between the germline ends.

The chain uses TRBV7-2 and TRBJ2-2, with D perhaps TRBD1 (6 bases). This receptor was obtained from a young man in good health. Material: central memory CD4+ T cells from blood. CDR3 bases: TGTGCCAGCAGCTCCGGGACAAACACCGGGGAGCTGTTTTTT. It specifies CASSSGTNTGELFF.